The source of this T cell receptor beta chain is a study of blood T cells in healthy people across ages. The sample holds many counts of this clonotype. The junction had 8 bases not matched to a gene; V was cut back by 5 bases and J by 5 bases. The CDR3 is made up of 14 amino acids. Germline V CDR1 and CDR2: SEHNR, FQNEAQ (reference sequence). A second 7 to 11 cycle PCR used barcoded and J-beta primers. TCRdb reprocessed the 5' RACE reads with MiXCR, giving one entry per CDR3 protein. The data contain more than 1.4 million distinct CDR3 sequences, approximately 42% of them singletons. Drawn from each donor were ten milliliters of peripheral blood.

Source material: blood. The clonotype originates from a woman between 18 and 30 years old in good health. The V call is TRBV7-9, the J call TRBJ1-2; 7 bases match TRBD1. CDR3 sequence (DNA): TGTGCCAGCAGCAGAATCCCGGGACAGTATGGCTACACCTTC. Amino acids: CASSRIPGQYGYTF.